The text below deals with one T cell receptor (beta chain). What it binds is not known. Here immunoSEQ multiplex PCR was the method, and the copy in TCRdb shows in-frame clones only, minus some. Among roughly 56,000 clones listed, around 98% were seen once. The data stem from a study of siplizumab effects on memory and regulatory T cells. Study-level results: Apparently key alloresponse contributors, naive T cells also seemed more diverse than memory cells.

The material sequenced was naive CD8+ T cells sorted from blood. This TCR derives from a human donor in good health.

CDR3 in amino acids: CASSTGIALRKTEAFF. The CDR3 coding sequence is TGTGCCAGCAGTACAGGGATTGCGCTCCGGAAAACTGAAGCTTTCTTT. This sequence joins TRBV5-8 and TRBJ1-1; D may be TRBD1 (6 bases). Trimming pared 5 bases from V and 5 bases from J, leaving 22 bases between. Germline-derived CDR1 and CDR2 are SGHTS and YDEGEE. CDR3 size: 16 residues.